This is a list of T cell receptor beta chains from one sample in a study of T cells expressing NK-cell markers. TCRdb re-called the 5' RACE reads, yielding one record per CDR3 amino acid sequence without DNA. Listed are 350,000 to 450,000 distinct CDR3 sequences; 5.2% falls within the top ten. Source material: blood T cells: a sorted CD56 or NKG2C T cell subset, CD4+ or CD8+ T cells, or bulk PBMC T cells (not recorded which). These receptors came from a man aged 18-70 years in good health. Each CDR3 is given with its conserved first and last residue.

v_call: TRBV5-1; j_call: TRBJ1-4; cdr3_aa: CASSEKTGLNEKLFF
v_call: TRBV20-1; j_call: TRBJ2-1; cdr3_aa: CSAFNPGTGELDEQFF
v_call: TRBV3-1; j_call: TRBJ1-5; cdr3_aa: CASSQGGNQPQHF
v_call: TRBV6-6; j_call: TRBJ1-1; cdr3_aa: CASSSGRDTEAFF
v_call: TRBV28; j_call: TRBJ2-1; cdr3_aa: CASSALSQSVGYNEQFF
v_call: TRBV6-1; j_call: TRBJ1-2; cdr3_aa: CASSARDREFRGYTF
v_call: TRBV6-1; j_call: TRBJ1-6; cdr3_aa: CASSEYNSPLHF
v_call: TRBV12-3/TRBV12-4; j_call: TRBJ1-2; cdr3_aa: CASSRAGQGGGYTF
v_call: TRBV27; j_call: TRBJ2-7; cdr3_aa: CASSRSSDSYEQYF
v_call: TRBV29-1; j_call: TRBJ2-7; cdr3_aa: CSVHLAGGRYEQYF
v_call: TRBV21-1; j_call: TRBJ1-1; cdr3_aa: CASSKEARVNTEAFF
v_call: TRBV28; j_call: TRBJ2-5; cdr3_aa: CASSPHLTGGETQYF
v_call: TRBV18; j_call: TRBJ1-5; cdr3_aa: CASSNRNTFNQPQHF
v_call: TRBV20-1; j_call: TRBJ2-3; cdr3_aa: CSASVPFSGEGDTQYF
v_call: TRBV5-1; j_call: TRBJ2-5; cdr3_aa: CASRQRHRQETQYF
v_call: TRBV5-4; j_call: TRBJ2-3; cdr3_aa: CASSLVQPTDTQYF
v_call: TRBV11-1; j_call: TRBJ2-3; cdr3_aa: CASSPSGGNTDTQYF
v_call: TRBV28; j_call: TRBJ2-3; cdr3_aa: CASSSGGTEDTDTQYF
v_call: TRBV6-1; j_call: TRBJ2-1; cdr3_aa: CASRTVRANEQFF
v_call: TRBV20-1; j_call: TRBJ2-7; cdr3_aa: CSARGLGGYEQYF
v_call: TRBV20-1; j_call: TRBJ2-3; cdr3_aa: CSARGLTSGGTDTQYF
v_call: TRBV5-1; j_call: TRBJ2-3; cdr3_aa: CASSLNRGLVNTDTQYF
v_call: TRBV6-1; j_call: TRBJ2-3; cdr3_aa: CASLTSGVRDTQYF
v_call: TRBV7-6; j_call: TRBJ2-5; cdr3_aa: CASSLIGGGAQETQYF
v_call: TRBV6-5; j_call: TRBJ1-5; cdr3_aa: CASSLSYGQPQHF
v_call: TRBV2; j_call: TRBJ1-1; cdr3_aa: CASSLVQQIEAFF
v_call: TRBV3-1; j_call: TRBJ2-7; cdr3_aa: CASSQMTGSYEQYF
v_call: TRBV4-2; j_call: TRBJ2-5; cdr3_aa: CASSPLKRDQETQYF
v_call: TRBV7-2; j_call: TRBJ2-3; cdr3_aa: CASSRDRVIADTQYF
v_call: TRBV12-3/TRBV12-4; j_call: TRBJ2-5; cdr3_aa: CASSSRSTGTQETQYF
v_call: TRBV19; j_call: TRBJ1-1; cdr3_aa: CASSMEGVNTEAFF